This T cell receptor beta chain was retrieved from a study of T cells in Graves' hyperthyroidism and ophthalmopathy. Whole-study context: Peripheral blood was taken when the disease was first diagnosed, before any treatment began.

This clonotype occurred many times. Antigen specificity is unknown. What was amplified from RNA transcripts were TCR beta CDR3 regions. Initially, a first-round RT-PCR of the TCR CDR3 employed the HTBI primer set. TCRdb reprocessed the multiplex PCR reads with MiXCR, giving one entry per CDR3 protein. The profile shows hundreds of thousands of distinct CDR3 sequences, 13% of them singletons. The CDR3 runs 14 residues. Germline V CDR1 and CDR2: SGHAT, FQDESV (reference sequence). V lost 4 bases, J lost 5 bases, and 14 bases lay in between. Hyperthyroidism had been newly diagnosed in patients aged 18 to 65, and its duration was under 2 months. Exclusion followed for patients with uncontrolled infection, other autoimmune disease, pregnancy or lactation. Study findings and constraints: Most expanded thyroid clonotypes above 0.001 also appeared in blood.

The chain employs TRBV11-1 and TRBJ1-1; TRBD1 might be the D (5 bases). This TCR was recovered from a woman aged 18 to 35 with Graves' hyperthyroidism. Source material: blood. CDR3 amino acids: CASSSGRLKTEAFF. CDR3 in DNA: TGTGCCAGCAGCTCGGGACGGTTAAAGACTGAAGCTTTCTTT.